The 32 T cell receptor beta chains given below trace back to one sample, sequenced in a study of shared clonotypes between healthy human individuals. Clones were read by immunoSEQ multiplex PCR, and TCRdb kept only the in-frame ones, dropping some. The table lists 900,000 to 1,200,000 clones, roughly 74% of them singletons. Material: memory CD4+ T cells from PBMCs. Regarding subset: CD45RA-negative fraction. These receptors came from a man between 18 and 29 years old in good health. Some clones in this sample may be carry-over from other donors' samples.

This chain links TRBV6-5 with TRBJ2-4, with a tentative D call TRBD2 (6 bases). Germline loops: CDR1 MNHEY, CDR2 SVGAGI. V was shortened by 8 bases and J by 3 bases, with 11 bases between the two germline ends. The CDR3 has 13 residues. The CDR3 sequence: CASAGSDKNIQYF. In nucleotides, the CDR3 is TGTGCCAGCGCGGGGTCTGACAAAAACATTCAGTACTTC.

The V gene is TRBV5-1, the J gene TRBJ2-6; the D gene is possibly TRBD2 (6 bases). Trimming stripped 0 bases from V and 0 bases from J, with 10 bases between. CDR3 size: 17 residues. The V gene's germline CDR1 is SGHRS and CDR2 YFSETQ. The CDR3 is CASSLAVGGSGANVLTF. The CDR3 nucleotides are TGCGCCAGCAGCTTGGCCGTCGGGGGCTCTGGGGCCAACGTCCTGACTTTC.

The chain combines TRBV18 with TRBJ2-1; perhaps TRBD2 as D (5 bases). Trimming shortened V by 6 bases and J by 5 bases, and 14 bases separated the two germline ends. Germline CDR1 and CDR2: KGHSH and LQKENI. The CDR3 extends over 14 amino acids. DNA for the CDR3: TGTGCCAGCTCGCTGAGCGGAGCGGACAATGAGCAGTTCTTC. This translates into CASSLSGADNEQFF.

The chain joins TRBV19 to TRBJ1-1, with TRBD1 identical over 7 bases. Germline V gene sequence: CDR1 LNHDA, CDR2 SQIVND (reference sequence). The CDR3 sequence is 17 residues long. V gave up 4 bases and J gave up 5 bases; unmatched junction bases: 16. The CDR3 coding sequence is TGTGCCAGTAGTAGGACTCGCGGGACAGCTAAGTTAACTGAAGCTTTCTTT. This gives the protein CASSRTRGTAKLTEAFF.

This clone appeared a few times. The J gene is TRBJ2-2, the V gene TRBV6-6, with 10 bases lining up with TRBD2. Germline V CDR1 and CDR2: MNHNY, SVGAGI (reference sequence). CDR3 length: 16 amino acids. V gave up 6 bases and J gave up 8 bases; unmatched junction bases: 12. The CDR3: CASRTRSGRAPGELFF. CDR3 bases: TGTGCCAGCAGGACGAGAAGCGGGAGGGCCCCTGGGGAGCTGTTTTTT.

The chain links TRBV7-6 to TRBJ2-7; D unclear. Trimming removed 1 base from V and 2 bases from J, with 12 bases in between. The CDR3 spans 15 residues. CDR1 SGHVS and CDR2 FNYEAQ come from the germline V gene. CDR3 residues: CASSLGPGPTYEQYF. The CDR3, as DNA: TGTGCCAGCAGCTTAGGTCCGGGTCCCACCTACGAGCAGTACTTC.

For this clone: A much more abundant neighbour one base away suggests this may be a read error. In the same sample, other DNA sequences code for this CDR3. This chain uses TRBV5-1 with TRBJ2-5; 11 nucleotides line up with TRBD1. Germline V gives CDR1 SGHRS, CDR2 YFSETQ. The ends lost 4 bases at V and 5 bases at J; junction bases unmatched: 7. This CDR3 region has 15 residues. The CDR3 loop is CASSQGQGGRETQYF. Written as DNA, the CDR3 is TGCGCCAGCAGCCAGGGACAGGGGGGTAGGGAGACCCAGTACTTC.

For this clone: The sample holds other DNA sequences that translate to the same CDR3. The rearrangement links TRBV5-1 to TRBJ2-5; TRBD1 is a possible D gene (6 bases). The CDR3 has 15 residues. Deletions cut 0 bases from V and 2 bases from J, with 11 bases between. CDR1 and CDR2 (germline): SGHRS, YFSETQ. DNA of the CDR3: TGCGCCAGCAGCTTGGCTGGGACATCTCAAGAGACCCAGTACTTC. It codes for CASSLAGTSQETQYF.

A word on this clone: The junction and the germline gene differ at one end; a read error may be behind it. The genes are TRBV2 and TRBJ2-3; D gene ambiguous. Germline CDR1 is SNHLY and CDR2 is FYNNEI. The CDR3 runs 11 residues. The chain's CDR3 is CASIVPGWSSF. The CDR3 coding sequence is TGTGCCAGCATAGTCCCCGGCTGGTCCTCATTT.

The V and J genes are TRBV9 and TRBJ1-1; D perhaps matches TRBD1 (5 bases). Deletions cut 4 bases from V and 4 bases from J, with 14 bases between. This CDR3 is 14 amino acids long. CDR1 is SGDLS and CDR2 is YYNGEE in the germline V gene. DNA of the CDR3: TGTGCCAGCAGCCCGGAATACGGGGGCACTGAAGCTTTCTTT. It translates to CASSPEYGGTEAFF.

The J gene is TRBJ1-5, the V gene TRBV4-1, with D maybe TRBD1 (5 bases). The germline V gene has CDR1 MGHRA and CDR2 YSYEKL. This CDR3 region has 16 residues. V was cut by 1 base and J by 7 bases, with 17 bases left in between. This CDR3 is CASSQVVVRGGQPQHF. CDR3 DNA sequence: TGCGCCAGCAGCCAAGTGGTGGTGAGGGGTGGGCAGCCCCAGCATTTT.

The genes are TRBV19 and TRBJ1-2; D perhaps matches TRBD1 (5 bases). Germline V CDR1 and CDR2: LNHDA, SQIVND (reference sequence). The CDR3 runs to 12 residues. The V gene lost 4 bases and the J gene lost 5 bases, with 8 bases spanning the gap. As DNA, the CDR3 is TGTGCCAGTAGTACAAGACAGTATGGCTACACCTTC. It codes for CASSTRQYGYTF.

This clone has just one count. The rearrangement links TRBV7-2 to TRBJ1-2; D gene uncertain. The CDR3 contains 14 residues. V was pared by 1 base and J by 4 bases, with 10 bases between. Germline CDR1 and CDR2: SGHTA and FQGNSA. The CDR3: CASSLGLSGYGYTF. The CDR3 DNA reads TGTGCCAGCAGCTTAGGTCTGAGCGGCTATGGCTACACCTTC.

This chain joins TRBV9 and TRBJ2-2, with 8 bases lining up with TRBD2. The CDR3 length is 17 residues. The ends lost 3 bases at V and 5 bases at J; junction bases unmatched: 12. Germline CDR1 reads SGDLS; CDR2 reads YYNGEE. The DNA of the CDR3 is TGTGCCAGCAGCGGACGTAGCGGGGAGAGGGGGACCGGGGAGCTGTTTTTT. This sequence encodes CASSGRSGERGTGELFF.

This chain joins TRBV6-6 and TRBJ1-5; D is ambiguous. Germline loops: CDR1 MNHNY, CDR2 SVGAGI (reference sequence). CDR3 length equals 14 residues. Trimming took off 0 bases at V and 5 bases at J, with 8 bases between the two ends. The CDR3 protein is CASSYSTPDQPQHF. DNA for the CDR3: TGTGCCAGCAGTTACTCGACTCCTGATCAGCCCCAGCATTTT.

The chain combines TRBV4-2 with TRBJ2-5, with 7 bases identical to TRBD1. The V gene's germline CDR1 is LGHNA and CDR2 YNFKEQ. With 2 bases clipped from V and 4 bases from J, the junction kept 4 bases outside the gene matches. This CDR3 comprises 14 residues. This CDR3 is CASSQTQGLETQYF. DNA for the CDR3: TGTGCCAGCAGCCAAACACAGGGGTTAGAGACCCAGTACTTC.

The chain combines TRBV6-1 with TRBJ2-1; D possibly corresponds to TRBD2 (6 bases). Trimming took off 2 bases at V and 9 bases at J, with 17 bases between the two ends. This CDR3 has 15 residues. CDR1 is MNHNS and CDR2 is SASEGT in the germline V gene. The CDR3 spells CASSEPTSFSSEQFF. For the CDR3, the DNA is TGTGCCAGCAGTGAACCAACTAGCTTCTCATCTGAGCAGTTCTTC.

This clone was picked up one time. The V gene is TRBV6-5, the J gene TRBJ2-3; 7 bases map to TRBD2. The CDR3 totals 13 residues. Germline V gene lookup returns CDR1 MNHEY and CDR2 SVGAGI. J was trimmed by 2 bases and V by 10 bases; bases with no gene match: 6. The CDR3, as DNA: TGTGCCACCTCCACTAGCGCCACAGATACGCAGTATTTT. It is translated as CATSTSATDTQYF.

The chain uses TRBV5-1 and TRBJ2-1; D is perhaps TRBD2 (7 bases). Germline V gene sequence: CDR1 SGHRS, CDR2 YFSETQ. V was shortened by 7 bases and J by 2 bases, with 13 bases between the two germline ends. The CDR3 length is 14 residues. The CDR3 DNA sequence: TGCGCCAGCTTTGCGGGGGCCACCTACAATGAGCAGTTCTTC. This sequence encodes CASFAGATYNEQFF.

The chain's CDR3 is CASSLAGGSYQFF. CDR3 in DNA: TGTGCCAGCAGCTTGGCGGGGGGGTCTTATCAGTTCTTC. The chain couples TRBV5-4 to TRBJ2-1, with 8 nucleotides matching TRBD2. J was trimmed by 13 bases and V by 0 bases; bases with no gene match: 6. This CDR3 is built from 13 residues. Germline lookup yields CDR1 SGHNT and CDR2 YYREEE (reference sequence). The entire variable domain, with the rest obtained from reference TRBV5-4 and TRBJ2-1, is as follows: ETGVTQSPTHLIKTRGQQVTLRCSSQSGHNTVSWYQQALGQGPQFIFQYYREEENGRGNFPPRFSGLQFPNYSSELNVNALELDDSALYLCASSLAGGSYQFFGPGTRLTVL.

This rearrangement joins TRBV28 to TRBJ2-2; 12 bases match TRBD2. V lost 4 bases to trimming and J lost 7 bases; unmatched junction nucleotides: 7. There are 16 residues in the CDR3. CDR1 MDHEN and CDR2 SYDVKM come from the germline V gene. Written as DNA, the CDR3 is TGTGCCAGCAGTTATCGACTAGCGGGAGCTGGCGGGGAGCTGTTTTTT. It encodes CASSYRLAGAGGELFF.

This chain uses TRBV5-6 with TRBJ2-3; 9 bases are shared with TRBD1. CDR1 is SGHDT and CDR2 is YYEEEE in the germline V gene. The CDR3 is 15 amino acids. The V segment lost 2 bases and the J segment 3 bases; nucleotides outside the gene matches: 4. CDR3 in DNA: TGTGCCAGCAGCTTCCATGACAGGGGGACAGATACGCAGTATTTT. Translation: CASSFHDRGTDTQYF.

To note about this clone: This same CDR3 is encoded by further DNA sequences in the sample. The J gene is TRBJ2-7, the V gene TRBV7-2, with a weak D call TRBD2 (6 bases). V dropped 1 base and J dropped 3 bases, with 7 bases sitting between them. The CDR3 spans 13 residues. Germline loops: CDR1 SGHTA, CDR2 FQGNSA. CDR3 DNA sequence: TGTGCCAGCAGCTTAGTGGGGGGCTACGAGCAGTACTTC. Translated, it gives CASSLVGGYEQYF.

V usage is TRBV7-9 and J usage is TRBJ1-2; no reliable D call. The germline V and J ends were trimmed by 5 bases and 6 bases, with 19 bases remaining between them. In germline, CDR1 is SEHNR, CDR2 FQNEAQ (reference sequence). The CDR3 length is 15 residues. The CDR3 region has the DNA TGTGCCAGCAGCCCGAGGGCGGGGAGGGCGGATGGCTACACCTTC. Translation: CASSPRAGRADGYTF.

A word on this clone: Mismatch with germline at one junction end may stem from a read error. The CDR3 DNA is TGTGCCAGCAGTCAAGATCCTCGCGGGAGATCCGAGCAGTACTTC. This gives the protein CASSQDPRGRSEQYF. This chain connects TRBV4-2 to TRBJ2-7; 7 bases fit TRBD2. Germline CDR1 LGHNA, CDR2 YNFKEQ. The CDR3 covers 15 residues.

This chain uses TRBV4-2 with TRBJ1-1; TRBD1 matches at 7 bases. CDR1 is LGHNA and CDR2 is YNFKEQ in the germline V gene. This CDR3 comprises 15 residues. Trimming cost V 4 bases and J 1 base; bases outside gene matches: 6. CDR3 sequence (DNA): TGTGCCAGCAGCCGACCGACAGGGAGGAACACTGAAGCTTTCTTT. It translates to CASSRPTGRNTEAFF.

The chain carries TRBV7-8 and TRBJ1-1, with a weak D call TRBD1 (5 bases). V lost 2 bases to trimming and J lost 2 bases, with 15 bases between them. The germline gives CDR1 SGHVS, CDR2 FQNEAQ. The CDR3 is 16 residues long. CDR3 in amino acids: CASSLLNRNSNTEAFF. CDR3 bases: TGTGCCAGCAGCTTATTAAACAGGAATTCTAACACTGAAGCTTTCTTT.

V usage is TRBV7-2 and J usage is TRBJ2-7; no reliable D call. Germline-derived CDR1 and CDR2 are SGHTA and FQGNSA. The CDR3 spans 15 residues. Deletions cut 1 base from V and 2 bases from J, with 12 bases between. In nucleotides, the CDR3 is TGTGCCAGCAGCTTAGATAGGAGCGCCACCTACGAGCAGTACTTC. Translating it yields CASSLDRSATYEQYF.

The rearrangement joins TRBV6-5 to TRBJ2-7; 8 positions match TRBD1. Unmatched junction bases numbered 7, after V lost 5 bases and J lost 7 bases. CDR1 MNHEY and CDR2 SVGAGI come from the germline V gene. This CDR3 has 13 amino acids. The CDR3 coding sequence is TGTGCCAGCAGTCCCGACAGGGGATTAGAGCAGTACTTC. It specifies CASSPDRGLEQYF.

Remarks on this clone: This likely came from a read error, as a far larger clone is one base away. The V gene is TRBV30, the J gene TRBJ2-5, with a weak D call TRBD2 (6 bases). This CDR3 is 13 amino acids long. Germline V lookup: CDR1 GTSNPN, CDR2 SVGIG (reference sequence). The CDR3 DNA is TGTGCCTGGAACCATCCGGGAGTAGAGGCCCAGTACTTC. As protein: CAWNHPGVEAQYF.

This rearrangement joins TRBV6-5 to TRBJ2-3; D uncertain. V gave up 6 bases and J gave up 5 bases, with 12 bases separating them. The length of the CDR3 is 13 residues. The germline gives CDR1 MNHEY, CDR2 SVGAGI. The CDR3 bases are TGTGCCAGCAGGGCCCCTAGAATAGATACGCAGTATTTT. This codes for CASRAPRIDTQYF.

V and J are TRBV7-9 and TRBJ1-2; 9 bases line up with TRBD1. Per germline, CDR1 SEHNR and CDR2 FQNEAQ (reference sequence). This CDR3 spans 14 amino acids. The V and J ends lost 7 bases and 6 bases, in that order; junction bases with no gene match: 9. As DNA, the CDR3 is TGTGCCAGCACCCTCGGACAGGGGCAAGATGGCTACACCTTC. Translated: CASTLGQGQDGYTF.